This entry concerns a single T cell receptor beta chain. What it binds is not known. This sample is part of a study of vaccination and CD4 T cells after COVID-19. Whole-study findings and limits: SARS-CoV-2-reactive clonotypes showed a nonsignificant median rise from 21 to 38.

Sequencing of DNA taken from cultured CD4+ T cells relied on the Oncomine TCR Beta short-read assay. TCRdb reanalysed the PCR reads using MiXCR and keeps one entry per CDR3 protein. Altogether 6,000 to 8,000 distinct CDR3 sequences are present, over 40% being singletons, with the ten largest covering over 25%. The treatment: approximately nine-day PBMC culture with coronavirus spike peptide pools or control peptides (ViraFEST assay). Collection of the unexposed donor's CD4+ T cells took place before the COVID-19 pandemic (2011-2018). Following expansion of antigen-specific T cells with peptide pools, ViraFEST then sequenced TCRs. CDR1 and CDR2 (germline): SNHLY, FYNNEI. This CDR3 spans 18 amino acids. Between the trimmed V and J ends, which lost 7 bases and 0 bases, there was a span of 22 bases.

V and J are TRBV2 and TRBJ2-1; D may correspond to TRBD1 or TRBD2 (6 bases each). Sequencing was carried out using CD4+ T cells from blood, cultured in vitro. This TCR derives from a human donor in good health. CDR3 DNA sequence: TGTGCCAGCACCCGCCGGGGGCTAGCGCTTAGCTCCTACAATGAGCAGTTCTTC. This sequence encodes CASTRRGLALSSYNEQFF.